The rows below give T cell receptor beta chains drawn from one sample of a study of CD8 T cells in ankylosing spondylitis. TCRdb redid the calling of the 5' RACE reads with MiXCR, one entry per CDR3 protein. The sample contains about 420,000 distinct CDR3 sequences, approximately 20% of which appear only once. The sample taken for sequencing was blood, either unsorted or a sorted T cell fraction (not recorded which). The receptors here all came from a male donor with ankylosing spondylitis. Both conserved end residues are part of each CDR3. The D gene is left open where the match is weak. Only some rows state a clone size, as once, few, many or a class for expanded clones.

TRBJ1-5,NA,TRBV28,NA,TGTGCCAGCAGTTTTAATCGCGGTCCGGATAGCAATCAGCCCCAGCATTTT,CASSFNRGPDSNQPQHF
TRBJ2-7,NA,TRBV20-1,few,TGCAGTGCTAGAGTGCCAGGAACCTACGAGCAGTACTTC,CSARVPGTYEQYF
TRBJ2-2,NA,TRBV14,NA,TGTGCCAGCAGCCAAGTTGGGGCGAACACCGGGGAGCTGTTTTTT,CASSQVGANTGELFF
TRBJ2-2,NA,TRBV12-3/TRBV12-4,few,TGTGCCAGCAGCCCGTTTCTCGCAGGGCTCACCGGGGAGCTGTTTTTT,CASSPFLAGLTGELFF
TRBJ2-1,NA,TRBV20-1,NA,TGCAGTGCTGAGGCCGGGCATAGCTCCTACAATGAGCAGTTCTTC,CSAEAGHSSYNEQFF
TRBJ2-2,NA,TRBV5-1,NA,TGCGCCAGCAGCTTGTACGGAGAGAACACCGGGGAGCTGTTTTTT,CASSLYGENTGELFF
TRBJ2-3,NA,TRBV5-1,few,TGCGCCAGCAGCTTGGGCGGACAGCGGGGTAATGGGCAGTATTTT,CASSLGGQRGNGQYF
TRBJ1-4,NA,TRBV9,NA,TGTGCCAGCAGCGATGGGACCGCTAATGAAAAACTGTTTTTT,CASSDGTANEKLFF
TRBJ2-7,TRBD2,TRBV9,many,TGTGCCAGCAGCGTACCTGGACTAGCGGGCTACGAGCAGTACTTC,CASSVPGLAGYEQYF
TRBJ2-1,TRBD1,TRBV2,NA,TGTGCCAGCAGGATCGAAGGGGGCACTGAGCAGTTCTTC,CASRIEGGTEQFF
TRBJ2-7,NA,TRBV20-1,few,TGCAGTGCTAGACCCTCAGCGGCCTACGAGCAGTACTTC,CSARPSAAYEQYF
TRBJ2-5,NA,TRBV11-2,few,TGTGCCAGCAGCTTTATGTCCAGGGGCGAGACCCAGTACTTC,CASSFMSRGETQYF
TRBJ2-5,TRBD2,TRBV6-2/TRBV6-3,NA,TGTGCCAGCAGTCAGGGACTAGCAGCGGAGACCCAGTACTTC,CASSQGLAAETQYF
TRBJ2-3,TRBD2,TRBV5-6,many,TGTGCCAGCAGCTTGGACCCTAGCGGGAGAATAGTGGGAGCAGATACGCAGTATTTT,CASSLDPSGRIVGADTQYF
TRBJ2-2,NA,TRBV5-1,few,TGCGCCAGCAGCTTGGCCTTTGTAGACACCGGGGAGCTGTTTTTT,CASSLAFVDTGELFF
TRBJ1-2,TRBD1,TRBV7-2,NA,TGTGCCAGCAGCCCTGGACAGGGTCGGTCTGGCTACACCTTC,CASSPGQGRSGYTF
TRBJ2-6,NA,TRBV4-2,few,TGTGCCAGCAGCCAAGGACGAAACTCTGGGGCCAACGTCCTGACTTTC,CASSQGRNSGANVLTF
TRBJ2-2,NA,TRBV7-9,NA,TGTGCCAGCAGCTTAGCTCTGGTCCCCACCGGGGAGCTGTTTTTT,CASSLALVPTGELFF
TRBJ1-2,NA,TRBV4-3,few,TGCGCCAGCAGCCACCACAGGGCGTTCTATGGCTACACCTTC,CASSHHRAFYGYTF
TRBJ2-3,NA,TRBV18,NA,TGTGCCAGCTCACCCCGGGGCCTGGCAGATACGCAGTATTTT,CASSPRGLADTQYF
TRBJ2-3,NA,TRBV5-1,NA,TGCGCCAGCAGCACGGGACACCAGAGTCCCACAGATACGCAGTATTTT,CASSTGHQSPTDTQYF
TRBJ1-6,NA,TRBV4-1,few,TGCGCCAGCAGCCAAGCAGGCTACGGTTCACCCCTCCACTTT,CASSQAGYGSPLHF
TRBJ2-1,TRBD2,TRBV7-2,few,TGTGCCAGCAGCTTAGTCGGGGGGATGGGTTACAATGAGCAGTTCTTC,CASSLVGGMGYNEQFF
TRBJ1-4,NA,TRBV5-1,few,TGCGCCAGCAGCCCCGCGGGGTTAGGTGAAAAACTGTTTTTT,CASSPAGLGEKLFF
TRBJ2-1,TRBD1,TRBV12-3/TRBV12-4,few,TGTGCCAGCAGAGACCAAGGGGGCCTTTCATTGAGCTCCTACAATGAGCAGTTCTTC,CASRDQGGLSLSSYNEQFF
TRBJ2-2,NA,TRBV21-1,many,TGTGCCAGCAGCAAGCAGGGTGACAACCCCCCCGGGGAGCTGTTTTTT,CASSKQGDNPPGELFF
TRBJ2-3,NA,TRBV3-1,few,TGTGCCAGCAGCCCCCGGGGGTATACGCAGTATTTT,CASSPRGYTQYF
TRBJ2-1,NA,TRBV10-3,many,TGTGCCATCATAGGCCACGAGACACGCTCCTACAATGAGCAGTTCTTC,CAIIGHETRSYNEQFF
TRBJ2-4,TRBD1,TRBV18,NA,TGTGCCAGCTCACCACAGCAGGGGGCTGAAAACATTCAGTACTTC,CASSPQQGAENIQYF
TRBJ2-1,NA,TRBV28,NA,TGTGCCAGCAGTTCGCTAAATGAGCAGTTCTTC,CASSSLNEQFF
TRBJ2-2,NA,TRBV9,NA,TGTGCCAGCAGCGTAAGGGCAGTAAAAACCGGGGAGCTGTTTTTT,CASSVRAVKTGELFF
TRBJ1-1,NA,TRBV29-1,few,TGCAGCGTTTACGCGGACATCACTGAAGCTTTCTTT,CSVYADITEAFF
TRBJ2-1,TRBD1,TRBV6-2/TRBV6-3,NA,TGTGCCAGCAGTTACTCTACAGGGGGCCCCTACAATGAGCAGTTCTTC,CASSYSTGGPYNEQFF
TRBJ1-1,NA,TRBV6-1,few,TGTGCCAGCAATCGGGGCTCTGCGGGCACTGAAGCTTTCTTT,CASNRGSAGTEAFF
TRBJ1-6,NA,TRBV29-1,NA,TGCAGCGTTGCCATGGGAGGAAATTCACCCCTCCACTTT,CSVAMGGNSPLHF
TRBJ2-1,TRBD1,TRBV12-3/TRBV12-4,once,TGTGCCAGCGCTAGGGACAGGGCCTTGAGCTCCTACAATGAGCAGTTCTTC,CASARDRALSSYNEQFF
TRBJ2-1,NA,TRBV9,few,TGTGCCAGCAGCGCCCAGGGGTGGAACTACAATGAGCAGTTCTTC,CASSAQGWNYNEQFF
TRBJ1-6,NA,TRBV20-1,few,TGCAGTGCTAGCATTAGGGGCAGCTCCTATAATTCACCCCTCCACTTT,CSASIRGSSYNSPLHF
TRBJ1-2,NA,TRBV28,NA,TGTGCCAGCAGTTCAGGGGTTAACTATGGCTACACCTTC,CASSSGVNYGYTF
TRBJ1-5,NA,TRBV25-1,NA,TGTGCCAGCAGTGAATCGAGGGGGCAGCCCCAGCATTTT,CASSESRGQPQHF
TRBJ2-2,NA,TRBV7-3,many,TGTGCCAGCAGCTTAGTGGTCGGACCCGGGGAGCTGTTTTTT,CASSLVVGPGELFF
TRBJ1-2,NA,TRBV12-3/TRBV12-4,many,TGTGCCAGCAGTCCACGCGGACAAGCCTATGGCTACACCTTC,CASSPRGQAYGYTF
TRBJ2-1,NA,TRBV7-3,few,TGTGCCAGCAGCTCTGGGGGCAGTGAGCAGTTCTTC,CASSSGGSEQFF
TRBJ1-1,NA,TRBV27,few,TGTGCCAGCAGTTGGTCGTCAGGTTTCTTGAACACTGAAGCTTTCTTT,CASSWSSGFLNTEAFF
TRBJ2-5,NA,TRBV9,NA,TGTGCCAGCAGCTCTATTACCCGGGGGACCCAGTACTTC,CASSSITRGTQYF
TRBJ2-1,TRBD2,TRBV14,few,TGTGCCAGCAGCCCCTTTAGGCGGGCTAGCGGGAGGGTTAATGAGCAGTTCTTC,CASSPFRRASGRVNEQFF
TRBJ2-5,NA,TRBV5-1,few,TGCGCCAGCAGCTTACTGGGAGGTGAGACCCAGTACTTC,CASSLLGGETQYF
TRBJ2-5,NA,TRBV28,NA,TGTGCCAGCAGTTTAGGAAGGCAGGGTGGCGAGACCCAGTACTTC,CASSLGRQGGETQYF
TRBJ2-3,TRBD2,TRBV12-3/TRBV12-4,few,TGTGCCAGCAGACCTAATCGGGGGGGGCAACGAGATACGCAGTATTTT,CASRPNRGGQRDTQYF
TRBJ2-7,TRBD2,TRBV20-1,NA,TGCAGTGCTAGAGATCAAGCGGGAGTGAACGAGCAGTACTTC,CSARDQAGVNEQYF
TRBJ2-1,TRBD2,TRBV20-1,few,TGCAGTGCTCAGACTAGCCTCCCTACCTCCTACAATGAGCAGTTCTTC,CSAQTSLPTSYNEQFF
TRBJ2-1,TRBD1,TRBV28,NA,TGTGCTGGGGGACAGGGGGCCAGGCATGAGCAGTTCTTC,CAGGQGARHEQFF
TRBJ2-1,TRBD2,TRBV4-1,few,TGCGCCAGCAGCCAAGGAACCGGGAGGCTCGGATATGAGCAGTTCTTC,CASSQGTGRLGYEQFF
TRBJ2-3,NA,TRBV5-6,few,TGTGCCAGCAGCTTTGGACCCCCGACAGATACGCAGTATTTT,CASSFGPPTDTQYF
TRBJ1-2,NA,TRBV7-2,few,TGTGCCAGCAGCTTAGAGTCAACACTCTATGGCTACACCTTC,CASSLESTLYGYTF